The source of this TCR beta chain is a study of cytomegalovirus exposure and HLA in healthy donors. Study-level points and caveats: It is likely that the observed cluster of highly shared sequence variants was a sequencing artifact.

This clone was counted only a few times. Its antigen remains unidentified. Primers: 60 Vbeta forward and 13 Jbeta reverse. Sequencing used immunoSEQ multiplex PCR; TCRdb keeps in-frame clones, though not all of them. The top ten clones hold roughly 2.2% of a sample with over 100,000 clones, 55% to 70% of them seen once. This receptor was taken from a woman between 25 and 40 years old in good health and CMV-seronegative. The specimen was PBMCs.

Here the CDR3 reads CAISESNGGMFF. CDR3 coding DNA: TGTGCCATCAGTGAGTCGAACGGTGGTATGTTTTTT. The chain links TRBV10-3 to TRBJ2-2; D ambiguous. CDR1 ENHRY and CDR2 SYGVKD come from the germline V gene. The V end lost 0 bases, the J end lost 15 bases, and 11 bases lay between the germline ends. This CDR3 is 12 amino acids long.